The 20 T cell receptor beta chains below all came from one sample that was sequenced in a study of shared T cell receptors in the human thymus (dated by TCRdb to the early 2020s). Libraries were prepared through the immunoSEQ multiplex PCR assay. Sourced from immuneACCESS, this table was stored by TCRdb with only in-frame sequences that have V and J called. A share of the clones is absent; for the studies checked, an unresolved V gene accounts for under half, and the remainder has no known explanation. This sample lists about 500,000 clones; around three quarters were detected once. The ten top clones hold roughly 0.013% of the sample. These data also featured in a second study, about human thymus T cells.

Input material: thymocytes. The receptors here all came from a boy under two years old with a congenital heart defect. Donor details come from another sample of the same person, matched by shared clones.

V and J are TRBV6-5 and TRBJ1-5, with TRBD1 matching over 10 bases. This CDR3 is built from 15 residues. Germline lookup yields CDR1 MNHEY and CDR2 SVGAGI. The ends lost 4 bases at V and 7 bases at J; junction bases unmatched: 7. CDR3 protein: CASSSGTGERQPQHF. The CDR3 DNA sequence: TGTGCCAGCAGTTCCGGGACAGGGGAAAGGCAGCCCCAGCATTTT.

Only a few counts were recorded for this clone. The gene calls are TRBV19 and TRBJ2-2; TRBD1 matches 9 bases. The ends lost 7 bases at V and 4 bases at J; junction bases unmatched: 7. Per the germline V gene, CDR1 is LNHDA and CDR2 is SQIVND (reference sequence). CDR3 length: 15 amino acids. Here the CDR3 reads CASTLDRGPTGELFF. The CDR3 bases are TGTGCCAGTACCCTGGACAGGGGTCCCACCGGGGAGCTGTTTTTT.

The chain recombines TRBV27 with TRBJ2-7; 7 bases align to TRBD1. Germline V gives CDR1 MNHEY, CDR2 SMNVEV (reference sequence). J gave up 0 bases and V 2 bases, and 4 bases lay outside the gene matches. There are 15 residues in the CDR3. The CDR3 loop reads CASSLGRDSSYEQYF. The CDR3 region has the DNA TGTGCCAGCAGTTTAGGCCGGGACAGCTCCTACGAGCAGTACTTC.

This clone has only a few counts. The rearrangement joins TRBV11-2 to TRBJ2-3; possible D gene TRBD2, 6 bases. Looked up from germline, CDR1 is SGHAT and CDR2 is FQNNGV. This CDR3 contains 16 residues. V was clipped by 5 bases and J by 1 base, with 16 bases between them. This CDR3 is CASSPSASVRTDTQYF. The CDR3 coding sequence is TGTGCCAGCAGCCCCAGCGCTAGCGTCCGCACAGATACGCAGTATTTT.

This clone showed up just a few times. The chain is built from TRBV9 and TRBJ2-3; 12 bases line up with TRBD2. The V gene end was trimmed by 3 bases and the J gene end by 6 bases; junction bases not matched to a gene: 5. The CDR3 runs 15 residues. Germline loops: CDR1 SGDLS, CDR2 YYNGEE. CDR3 protein: CASSATSGSLDTQYF. The CDR3 DNA is TGTGCCAGCAGCGCGACTAGCGGGAGTTTGGATACGCAGTATTTT.

V and J are TRBV5-4 and TRBJ2-7, with D perhaps matching TRBD2 (7 bases). Trimming left V 2 bases short and J 5 bases short, with 17 bases between. The CDR3 is 15 amino acids. Germline V lookup: CDR1 SGHNT, CDR2 YYREEE (reference sequence). CDR3 nucleotides: TGTGCCAGCAGCTTAGGGGGGGGCGTGATCCACGAGCAGTACTTC. As protein: CASSLGGGVIHEQYF. The variable domain in full, completed from reference TRBV5-4 and TRBJ2-7, reads ETGVTQSPTHLIKTRGQQVTLRCSSQSGHNTVSWYQQALGQGPQFIFQYYREEENGRGNFPPRFSGLQFPNYSSELNVNALELDDSALYLCASSLGGGVIHEQYFGPGTRLTVT.

The chain joins TRBV10-3 to TRBJ2-1; the D is unclear. Germline CDR1 is ENHRY and CDR2 is SYGVKD. This CDR3 spans 13 amino acids. The ends were cut back, 3 bases at V and 10 bases at J, with 13 bases in the middle. This CDR3 reads CAISDVAGAEQFF. The CDR3 coding sequence is TGTGCCATCAGTGACGTAGCTGGAGCGGAGCAGTTCTTC.

This clone was seen a few times. The rearrangement uses TRBV10-3 and TRBJ2-3; D is possibly TRBD1 (5 bases). CDR3 size: 18 residues. The germline V and J ends were trimmed by 0 bases and 0 bases, with 16 bases remaining between them. Germline V gene sequence: CDR1 ENHRY, CDR2 SYGVKD. CDR3 amino acids: CAISESLIRRQSTDTQYF. The CDR3, as DNA: TGTGCCATCAGTGAGTCGTTAATCCGGAGACAGAGCACAGATACGCAGTATTTT.

This clone was observed a handful of times. The V call is TRBV18, the J call TRBJ2-7; tentative D call: TRBD2 (6 bases). V lost 3 bases and J 6 bases, leaving 18 bases between the germline ends. CDR3 length: 15 amino acids. CDR1 and CDR2 (germline): KGHSH, LQKENI. This CDR3 is CASSPRYCQGGEQYF. In DNA form, the CDR3 reads TGTGCCAGCTCACCTAGATACTGCCAGGGAGGCGAGCAGTACTTC. The whole variable domain, filled in from reference TRBV18 and TRBJ2-7, reads NAGVMQNPRHLVRRRGQEARLRCSPMKGHSHVYWYRQLPEEGLKFMVYLQKENIIDESGMPKERFSAEFPKEGPSILRIQQVVRGDSAAYFCASSPRYCQGGEQYFGPGTRLTVT.

The chain recombines TRBV11-3 with TRBJ2-3; D is perhaps TRBD2 (5 bases). Trimming took 3 bases from V and 3 from J, leaving 10 bases between them. In germline, CDR1 is SGHNT, CDR2 YENEEA. The CDR3 extends over 14 amino acids. The chain's CDR3 is CASSLIEGTDTQYF. The CDR3 DNA follows: TGTGCCAGCAGCTTGATCGAGGGAACAGATACGCAGTATTTT.

The chain has TRBV4-3 and TRBJ2-5; TRBD2 aligns across 10 bases. With V trimmed by 1 base and J by 5 bases, 4 bases remained unmatched. Germline CDR1 reads LGHNA; CDR2 reads YSLEER. CDR3 size: 15 residues. The CDR3 here is CASSQGDSGRETQYF. The DNA for the CDR3 is TGCGCCAGCAGCCAAGGAGATAGCGGGAGGGAGACCCAGTACTTC.

This clone was found once. V usage is TRBV11-2 and J usage is TRBJ2-7, with TRBD1 matching 9 bases. The junction had 6 bases not matched to a gene; V was cut back by 5 bases and J by 4 bases. This CDR3 is built from 14 residues. Germline values: CDR1 SGHAT, CDR2 FQNNGV. The CDR3 DNA reads TGTGCCAGCAGCCTAGGGACAGGGATGTACGAGCAGTACTTC. Its translation: CASSLGTGMYEQYF.

The chain combines TRBV9 with TRBJ2-3; no clear D. Trimming left V 0 bases short and J 5 bases short, with 22 bases between. In germline, CDR1 is SGDLS, CDR2 YYNGEE. The CDR3 runs 18 residues. Here the CDR3 reads CASSVATAPPGPLDTQYF. The CDR3 DNA reads TGTGCCAGCAGCGTAGCTACGGCCCCTCCTGGGCCACTAGATACGCAGTATTTT.

V usage is TRBV6-5 and J usage is TRBJ2-7; 7 bases align to TRBD1. Losses at the gene ends were 7 bases for V and 5 bases for J; bases not matched to a gene: 8. CDR1 and CDR2 from the germline V gene are MNHEY and SVGAGI. The CDR3 runs 13 residues. DNA of the CDR3: TGTGCCAGCAAGCAGGGGGTAATCCACGAGCAGTACTTC. Translation: CASKQGVIHEQYF.

The chain is built from TRBV15 and TRBJ2-2; D unclear. Germline V gene lookup returns CDR1 LNHNV and CDR2 YYDKDF (reference sequence). V was pared by 5 bases and J by 1 base, with 8 bases between. The CDR3 totals 14 residues. CDR3 nucleotides: TGTGCCACCAGCCTGAGACAGAACACCGGGGAGCTGTTTTTT. It translates to CATSLRQNTGELFF.

The chain has TRBV11-1 and TRBJ2-3; tentatively, D is TRBD2 (5 bases). The CDR3 contains 16 residues. The germline V gene encodes CDR1 SGHAT and CDR2 FQDESV (reference sequence). The V end was cut by 8 bases, the J end by 5 bases, with 23 bases between. CDR3 in amino acids: CASESPRGFPGDTQYF. Written as DNA, the CDR3 is TGTGCCAGCGAAAGCCCCCGGGGTTTTCCAGGAGATACGCAGTATTTT. The full variable domain, rest sourced from reference TRBV11-1 and TRBJ2-3, is EAEVAQSPRYKITEKSQAVAFWCDPISGHATLYWYRQILGQGPELLVQFQDESVVDDSQLPKDRFSAERLKGVDSTLKIQPAELGDSAMYLCASESPRGFPGDTQYFGPGTRLTVL.

The chain is built from TRBV29-1 and TRBJ1-1; TRBD1 is a possible D gene (6 bases). Germline V gives CDR1 SQVTM, CDR2 ANQGSEA. V shed 5 bases and J shed 2 bases, with 18 bases lying between them. The CDR3 spans 15 residues. CDR3 DNA sequence: TGCAGCGTTTTGGGGGCGAAACTATCCAACACTGAAGCTTTCTTT. Its translation is CSVLGAKLSNTEAFF.

This clone was seen only a few times. It is unclear where the CDR3 begins or ends on the DNA, so no DNA is shown, and the CDR3 is as TCRdb lists it. The chain combines TRBV12-1 with TRBJ1-2. TRBV12-1 is a recognized pseudogene. The CDR3 totals 15 residues, both ends included. The CDR3 loop reads CASSFAEGSNYGYTF.

This rearrangement joins TRBV4-3 to TRBJ2-1; 11 bases are a match to TRBD2. CDR1 is LGHNA and CDR2 is YSLEER in the germline V gene. The CDR3 spans 16 residues. V gave up 6 bases and J gave up 8 bases; unmatched junction bases: 12. The CDR3 protein is CASSRQLAGERYEQFF. The CDR3 nucleotides read TGCGCCAGCAGTCGACAACTAGCGGGAGAAAGATATGAGCAGTTCTTC.

A single count supports this clone. J is TRBJ1-5 and V is TRBV28; D remains unclear. Germline V gives CDR1 MDHEN, CDR2 SYDVKM. This CDR3 comprises 15 residues. Between the trimmed V and J ends, which lost 2 bases and 4 bases, there was a span of 12 bases. CDR3 coding DNA: TGTGCCAGCAGTTTAAGGCCAGGTAGGAATCAGCCCCAGCATTTT. Protein sequence: CASSLRPGRNQPQHF.